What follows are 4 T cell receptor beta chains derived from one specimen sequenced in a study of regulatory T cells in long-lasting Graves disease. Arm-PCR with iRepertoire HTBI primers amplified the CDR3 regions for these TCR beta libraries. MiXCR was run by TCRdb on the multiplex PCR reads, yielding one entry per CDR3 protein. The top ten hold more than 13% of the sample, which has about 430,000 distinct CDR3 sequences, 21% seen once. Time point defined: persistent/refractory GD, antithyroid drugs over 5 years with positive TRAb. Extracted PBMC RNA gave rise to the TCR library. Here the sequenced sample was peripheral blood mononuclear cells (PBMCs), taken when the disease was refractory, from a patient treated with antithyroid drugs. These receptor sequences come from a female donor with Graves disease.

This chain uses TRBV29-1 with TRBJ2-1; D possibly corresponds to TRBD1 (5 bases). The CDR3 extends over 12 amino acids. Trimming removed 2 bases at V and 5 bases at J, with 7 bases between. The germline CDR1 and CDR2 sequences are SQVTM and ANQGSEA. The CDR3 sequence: CSVERTNNEQFF. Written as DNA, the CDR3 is TGCAGCGTTGAACGGACAAACAATGAGCAGTTCTTC.

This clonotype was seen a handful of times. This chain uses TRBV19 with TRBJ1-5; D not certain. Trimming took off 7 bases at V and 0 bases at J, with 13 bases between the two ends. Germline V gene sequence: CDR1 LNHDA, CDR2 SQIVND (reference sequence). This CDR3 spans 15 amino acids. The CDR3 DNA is TGTGCCAGTATCGACATAACAGTTAGCAATCAGCCCCAGCATTTT. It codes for CASIDITVSNQPQHF.

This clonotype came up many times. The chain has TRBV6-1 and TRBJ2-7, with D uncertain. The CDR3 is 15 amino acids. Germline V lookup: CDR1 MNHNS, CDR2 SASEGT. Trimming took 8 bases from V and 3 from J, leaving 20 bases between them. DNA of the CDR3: TGTGCCAGCGCTATAACCCATAACGGGTACTACGAGCAGTACTTC. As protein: CASAITHNGYYEQYF.

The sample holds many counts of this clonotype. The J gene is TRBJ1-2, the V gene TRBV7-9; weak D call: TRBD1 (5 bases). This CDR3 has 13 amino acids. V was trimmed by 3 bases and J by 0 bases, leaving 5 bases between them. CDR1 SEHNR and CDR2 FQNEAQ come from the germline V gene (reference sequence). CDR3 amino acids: CASSLGANYGYTF. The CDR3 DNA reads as TGTGCCAGCAGCTTGGGGGCTAACTATGGCTACACCTTC.